This is a list of T cell receptor beta chains from one sample in a study of T cells after yellow fever vaccination. MiXCR, applied by TCRdb to the 5' RACE reads, yields one record per CDR3 protein. Among 160,000 or so distinct CDR3 sequences, under 7.5% were seen once, and the ten largest hold roughly 2.5%. The sample was CD4+ T cells sorted from PBMCs, taken more than 4 days after the first yellow fever vaccination. These receptors all come from a man between 18 and 35 years old who received the YFV17D yellow fever vaccine. Each CDR3 is given with its conserved first and last residue. A D gene is named only where the DNA matches it firmly. Not all rows give a size; the values are once, few, many and, for expanded clones, a class.

abundance,d_gene,j_gene,v_gene,CDR3nt,CDR3aa
many,TRBD2,TRBJ2-5,TRBV4-3,TGCGCCAGCAGCCAACGGACTAGCGGGGACCAAGAGACCCAGTACTTC,CASSQRTSGDQETQYF
many,NA,TRBJ2-3,TRBV10-2,TGCGCCAGCCGTGTGACTAGAGCCTCCCCAGATACGCAGTATTTT,CASRVTRASPDTQYF
NA,NA,TRBJ1-2,TRBV12-3/TRBV12-4,TGTGCCAGCAGTTTCCGTACAGGTGGCTACACCTTC,CASSFRTGGYTF
few,NA,TRBJ2-3,TRBV7-2,TGTGCCAGCAGCTTAGTGCGGCGGGGAGGCACAGATACGCAGTATTTT,CASSLVRRGGTDTQYF
NA,TRBD1,TRBJ2-5,TRBV19,TGTGCCAGTAGATCGGACAGGGGCCAAGAGACCCAGTACTTC,CASRSDRGQETQYF
many,NA,TRBJ1-5,TRBV7-9,TGTGCCAGCAGCTTAGGTGTGGGGGATGGTCAGCCCCAGCATTTT,CASSLGVGDGQPQHF
many,NA,TRBJ2-2,TRBV6-2/TRBV6-3,TGTGCCAGCAGCCAGACAGTAAACACCGGGGAGCTGTTTTTT,CASSQTVNTGELFF
many,NA,TRBJ2-1,TRBV20-1,TGCAGTGCACAGGATGGTGAGCAGTTCTTC,CSAQDGEQFF
many,NA,TRBJ1-2,TRBV11-2,TGTGCCAGCAGCTTTTTGAGGACAGAGCATAGCGGACGGTATGGCTACACCTTC,CASSFLRTEHSGRYGYTF
many,NA,TRBJ2-2,TRBV6-1,TGTGCCAGCAGTACCCCCGGGGTTACGACCGGGGAGCTGTTTTTT,CASSTPGVTTGELFF
few,NA,TRBJ2-7,TRBV18,TGTGCCAGCTCACCTCCTTGGTCGACCAAGGGGGCCTACGAGCAGTACTTC,CASSPPWSTKGAYEQYF
NA,TRBD1,TRBJ2-1,TRBV15,TGTGCCACCAGCAGGGAAGGACAGGGCTATGAGCAGTTCTTC,CATSREGQGYEQFF
many,NA,TRBJ2-1,TRBV14,TGTGCCAGCAGCCAAGTGCTCGGAGGCTACAATGAGCAGTTCTTC,CASSQVLGGYNEQFF
many,TRBD2,TRBJ2-1,TRBV7-2,TGTGCCAGCAGCTTAGACCGGGGGGGGTACAATGAGCAGTTCTTC,CASSLDRGGYNEQFF
NA,TRBD2,TRBJ2-1,TRBV29-1,TGCAGCGCCGACGGGACTAGCGGGGGGGCGCAGGAGCAGTTCTTC,CSADGTSGGAQEQFF
many,NA,TRBJ1-2,TRBV7-2,TGTGCCAGCAGCTTAGGTGGATGGGGGGACTATGGCTACACCTTC,CASSLGGWGDYGYTF
many,TRBD2,TRBJ2-1,TRBV5-1,TGCGCCAGCAGCCTCAGCGAGCGGGGGCTCTCCTACAATGAGCAGTTCTTC,CASSLSERGLSYNEQFF
many,TRBD2,TRBJ2-1,TRBV27,TGTGCCAGCAGTTTATCGAGGCCTAGCGGAGGGGAGCAGTTCTTC,CASSLSRPSGGEQFF
NA,NA,TRBJ1-2,TRBV11-2,TGTGCCAGCAGCTTAGTGCCAGGGTTTGGCTACACCTTC,CASSLVPGFGYTF
many,NA,TRBJ2-3,TRBV5-1,TGCGCCAGCAGCTTGGAGGCCACTAACACAGATACGCAGTATTTT,CASSLEATNTDTQYF
many,TRBD1,TRBJ1-4,TRBV7-9,TGTGCCAGCAGCGTGGACAGGGGGCTGGTTGAAAAACTGTTTTTT,CASSVDRGLVEKLFF
once,TRBD2,TRBJ2-1,TRBV5-5,TGTGCCAGCGGAGTAGGGGTAGCGGGAGACAATGAGCAGATCTTC,CASGVGVAGDNEQIF
few,TRBD2,TRBJ2-7,TRBV7-2,TGTGCCAGCAGCTTCGTTAGCGGGGGGGCCCCCCACGAGCAGTACTTC,CASSFVSGGAPHEQYF
many,NA,TRBJ1-4,TRBV20-1,TGCAGTGCCTCGGGCGGGGCTCGGAATGAAAAACTGTTTTTT,CSASGGARNEKLFF
many,NA,TRBJ2-1,TRBV5-1,TGCGCCAGCAGCTTGTTAGTTTCGTCCAATGAGCAGTTCTTC,CASSLLVSSNEQFF
few,TRBD1,TRBJ1-5,TRBV6-2/TRBV6-3,TGTGCCAGCAGAGACAGGGCGGATCAGCCCCAGCATTTT,CASRDRADQPQHF
many,NA,TRBJ2-1,TRBV5-1,TGCGCCAGCAGCACGTCAACTTATACGGGACCTGAGCAGTTCTTC,CASSTSTYTGPEQFF
many,TRBD1,TRBJ1-2,TRBV20-1,TGCAGTGCTAGGGACAGGGCTTACTATGGCTACACCTTC,CSARDRAYYGYTF
NA,TRBD1,TRBJ2-5,TRBV6-5,TGTGCCAGCAGTTTACCCCTACAGGGGGAGACCCAGTACTTC,CASSLPLQGETQYF
few,TRBD1,TRBJ1-6,TRBV9,TGTGCCAGCAGCCCAAGACAGGGAAGGGGACCCCTCCACTTT,CASSPRQGRGPLHF
many,TRBD2,TRBJ2-3,TRBV6-5,TGTGCCAGCAGTTACTCCTTCAGCGGGGGGAGGACAGATACGCAGTATTTT,CASSYSFSGGRTDTQYF
many,NA,TRBJ2-3,TRBV5-6,TGTGCCAGCAGCTGGAACCGGGGCGGGGCCTCGGATACGCAGTATTTT,CASSWNRGGASDTQYF
few,NA,TRBJ2-7,TRBV6-2/TRBV6-3,TGTGCCAGCAGACAGACCGGACAGTCCTACGAGCAGTACTTC,CASRQTGQSYEQYF
many,NA,TRBJ2-2,TRBV11-2,TGTGCCAGCAGCTTAGCCGGACAGCACACCGGGGAGCTGTTTTTT,CASSLAGQHTGELFF
many,TRBD2,TRBJ2-7,TRBV6-5,TGTGCCAGCAGTACCGCGGCTAGCGGGGAATACGAGCAGTACTTC,CASSTAASGEYEQYF
many,NA,TRBJ2-1,TRBV9,TGTGCCAGCAGCGCTCATCTCGGGGGACCGGTCTCCTACAATGAGCAGTTCTTC,CASSAHLGGPVSYNEQFF
many,NA,TRBJ2-2,TRBV12-3/TRBV12-4,TGTGCCAGCAGTCCCATGAACACCGGGGAGCTGTTTTTT,CASSPMNTGELFF
many,NA,TRBJ1-2,TRBV12-3/TRBV12-4,TGTGCCAGCAGTTTTGAGGGGGCTAACTATGGCTACACCTTC,CASSFEGANYGYTF
NA,TRBD1,TRBJ2-3,TRBV6-9,TGTGCCAGCAGTTATTCCGGACAGGGGATCGCGGATACGCAGTATTTT,CASSYSGQGIADTQYF
few,NA,TRBJ2-5,TRBV9,TGTGCCAGCAGCGCGGGCCCTGCTCTCGAGACCCAGTACTTC,CASSAGPALETQYF
NA,NA,TRBJ2-2,TRBV5-1,TGCGCCAGCAGCTTACAGGATTCCGGGGAGCTGTTTTTT,CASSLQDSGELFF
many,NA,TRBJ2-1,TRBV5-1,TGCGCCAGCAGCTTGGCCGCGGAGGGGAATGAGCAGTTCTTC,CASSLAAEGNEQFF
NA,NA,TRBJ1-2,TRBV4-3,TGCGCCAGCAGCCAAGATCACACCGATTGGCTGGGATATGGCTACACCTTC,CASSQDHTDWLGYGYTF
many,NA,TRBJ1-5,TRBV6-5,TGTGCCAGCAGTTACGGTCAGGGGAGTCAGCCCCAGCATTTT,CASSYGQGSQPQHF
many,NA,TRBJ2-7,TRBV5-1,TGCGCCAGCAGCGTTACTGAAACCTACGAGCAGTACTTC,CASSVTETYEQYF
many,NA,TRBJ1-1,TRBV4-3,TGCGCCAGCAGCCCAACGCGCGGGGAGTTGGCTGAAGCTTTCTTT,CASSPTRGELAEAFF
few,NA,TRBJ2-4,TRBV2,TGTGCCAGCAGTGTCGGGCACCCGAAAGGGGACATTCAGTACTTC,CASSVGHPKGDIQYF
NA,NA,TRBJ2-1,TRBV4-3,TGCGCCAGCAGCCAAGAAAGAGGGAAACTAGTGGGTGAGCAGTTCTTC,CASSQERGKLVGEQFF
few,NA,TRBJ2-2,TRBV6-1,TGTGCCAGCAGTCGATACGTACTAAGTTTCACCGGGGAGCTGTTTTTT,CASSRYVLSFTGELFF
NA,NA,TRBJ1-2,TRBV15,TGTGCCACCAGCCTCACTTCGTATGGCTACACCTTC,CATSLTSYGYTF
many,NA,TRBJ2-5,TRBV11-2,TGTGCCAGCAGCTTAGATGGCGCAGGGGCGCTTACCCTTATGTACCAAGAGACCCAGTACTTC,CASSLDGAGALTLMYQETQYF